This paragraph covers one T cell receptor (beta chain) sequence. The antigen is unknown. The authors reverse transcribed all of the isolated RNA, so sequencing captured expressed TCRB transcripts. The repertoire was sequenced with immunoSEQ multiplex PCR; TCRdb's copy has only in-frame clones and lacks some. The sample contains a few hundred thousand clones, about a sixth of which appear only once. This specimen belongs to a study of beta chain features in type 1 diabetes. Points from the study as a whole: Shorter TCRB CDR3s, moderately but significantly so, marked every one of the four CD4+ subsets in Type 1 diabetes patients.

This CDR3 has 15 amino acids. Trimming removed 7 bases at V and 0 bases at J, with 13 bases between. Germline V lookup: CDR1 LNHNV, CDR2 YYDKDF (reference sequence). Sequenced: naive CD4+ T cells from blood. The receptor's source is a man aged 25 to 40 with type 1 diabetes. V gene TRBV15 combines with J gene TRBJ2-1; D unresolved. The CDR3 reads CATTPKASSYNEQFF. For the CDR3, the DNA is TGTGCCACCACCCCGAAGGCGAGCTCCTACAATGAGCAGTTCTTC.